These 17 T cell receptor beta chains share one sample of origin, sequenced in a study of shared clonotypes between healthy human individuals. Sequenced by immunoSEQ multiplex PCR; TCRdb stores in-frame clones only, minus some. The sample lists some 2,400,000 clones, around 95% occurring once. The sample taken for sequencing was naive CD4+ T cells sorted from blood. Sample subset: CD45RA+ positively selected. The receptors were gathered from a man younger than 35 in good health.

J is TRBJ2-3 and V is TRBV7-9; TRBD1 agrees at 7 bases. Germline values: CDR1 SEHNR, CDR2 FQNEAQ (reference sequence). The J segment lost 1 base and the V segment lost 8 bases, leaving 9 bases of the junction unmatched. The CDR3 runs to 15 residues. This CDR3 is CASWLGDRGTDTQYF. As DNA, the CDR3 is TGTGCCAGCTGGCTAGGGGACAGAGGCACAGATACGCAGTATTTT.

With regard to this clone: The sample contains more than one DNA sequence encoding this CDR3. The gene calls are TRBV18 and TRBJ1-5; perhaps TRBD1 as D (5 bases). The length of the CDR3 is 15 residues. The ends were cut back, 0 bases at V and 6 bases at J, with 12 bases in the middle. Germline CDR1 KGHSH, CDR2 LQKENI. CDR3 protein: CASSPPSQGGQPQHF. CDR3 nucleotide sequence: TGTGCCAGCTCACCACCGTCGCAGGGTGGTCAGCCCCAGCATTTT.

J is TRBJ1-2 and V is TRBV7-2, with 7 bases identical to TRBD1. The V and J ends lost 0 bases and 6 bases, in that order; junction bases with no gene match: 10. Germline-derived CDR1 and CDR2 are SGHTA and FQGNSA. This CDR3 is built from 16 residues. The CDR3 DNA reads TGTGCCAGCAGCTTAGCGCCTGAAGGGGGCGGAAATGGCTACACCTTC. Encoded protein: CASSLAPEGGGNGYTF.

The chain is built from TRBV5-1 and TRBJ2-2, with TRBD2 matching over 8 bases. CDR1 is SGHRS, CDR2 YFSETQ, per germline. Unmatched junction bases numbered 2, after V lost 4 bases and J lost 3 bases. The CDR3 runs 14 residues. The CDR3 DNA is TGCGCCAGCAGCCACGGGGGGGACACCGGGGAGCTGTTTTTT. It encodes CASSHGGDTGELFF.

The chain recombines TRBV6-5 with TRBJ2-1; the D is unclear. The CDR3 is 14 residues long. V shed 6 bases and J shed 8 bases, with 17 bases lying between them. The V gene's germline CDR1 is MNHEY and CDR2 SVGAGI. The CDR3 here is CASRTLSPIYEQFF. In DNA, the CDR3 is TGTGCCAGCAGAACCCTGAGCCCTATCTATGAGCAGTTCTTC.

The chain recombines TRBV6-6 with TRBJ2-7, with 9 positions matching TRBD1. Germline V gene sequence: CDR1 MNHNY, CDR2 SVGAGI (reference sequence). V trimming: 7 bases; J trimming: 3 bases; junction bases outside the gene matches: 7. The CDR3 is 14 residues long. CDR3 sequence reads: CASTVLDRGYEQYF. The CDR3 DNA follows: TGTGCCAGCACCGTGCTGGACAGGGGCTACGAGCAGTACTTC.

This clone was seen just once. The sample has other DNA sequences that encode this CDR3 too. The CDR3 spells CASSEGGTDTQYF. Here the CDR3 DNA reads TGCGCCAGCAGTGAGGGGGGCACAGATACGCAGTATTTT. V gene TRBV10-1 combines with J gene TRBJ2-3, with unresolved D. The CDR3 runs 13 residues. Germline CDR1 and CDR2: WNHNN and SYGVQD (reference sequence). V lost 2 bases and J 1 base, leaving 4 bases between the germline ends.

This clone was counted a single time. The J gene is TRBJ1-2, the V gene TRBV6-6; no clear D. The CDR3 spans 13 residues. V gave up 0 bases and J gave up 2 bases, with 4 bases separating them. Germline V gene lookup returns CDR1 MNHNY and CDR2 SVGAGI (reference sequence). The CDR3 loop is CASSYSKNYGYTF. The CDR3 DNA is TGTGCCAGCAGTTACTCCAAGAACTATGGCTACACCTTC.

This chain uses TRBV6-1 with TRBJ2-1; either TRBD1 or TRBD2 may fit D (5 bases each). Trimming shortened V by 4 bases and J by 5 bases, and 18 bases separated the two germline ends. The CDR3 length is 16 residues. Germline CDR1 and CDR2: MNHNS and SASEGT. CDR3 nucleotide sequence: TGTGCCAGCAGTGGGAGGACAAGCCCATACAACAATGAGCAGTTCTTC. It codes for CASSGRTSPYNNEQFF.

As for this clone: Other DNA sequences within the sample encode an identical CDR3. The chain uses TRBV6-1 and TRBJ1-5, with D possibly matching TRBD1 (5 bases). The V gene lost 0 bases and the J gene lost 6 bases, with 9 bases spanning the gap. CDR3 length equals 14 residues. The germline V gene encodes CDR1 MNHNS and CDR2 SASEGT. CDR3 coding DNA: TGTGCCAGCAGTGAAGCCACAGGCGGTCAGCCCCAGCATTTT. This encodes CASSEATGGQPQHF.

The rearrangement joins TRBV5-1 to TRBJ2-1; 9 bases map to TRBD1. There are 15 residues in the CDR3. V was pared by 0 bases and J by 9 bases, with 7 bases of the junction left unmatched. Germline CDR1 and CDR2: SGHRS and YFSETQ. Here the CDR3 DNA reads TGCGCCAGCAGCTTGGCCATACAGGGGGCTTCTGAGCAGTTCTTC. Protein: CASSLAIQGASEQFF.

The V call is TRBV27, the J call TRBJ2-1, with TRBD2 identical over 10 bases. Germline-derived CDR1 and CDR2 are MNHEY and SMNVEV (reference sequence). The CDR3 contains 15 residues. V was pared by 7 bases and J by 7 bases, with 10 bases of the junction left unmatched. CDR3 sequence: CASKALAGGWNEQFF. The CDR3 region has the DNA TGTGCCAGCAAAGCTTTAGCGGGGGGATGGAATGAGCAGTTCTTC.

The CDR3 region is CASSVVAFARGGYNSPLHF. For the CDR3, the DNA is TGTGCCAGCAGCGTAGTTGCTTTCGCCCGGGGGGGATATAATTCACCCCTCCACTTT. The chain carries TRBV9 and TRBJ1-6, with a possible D match to TRBD1 (5 bases). V was trimmed by 0 bases and J by 4 bases, leaving 20 bases between them. CDR1 is SGDLS, CDR2 YYNGEE, per germline. CDR3 length equals 19 residues. Together with reference TRBV9 and TRBJ1-6, the CDR3 gives the full variable domain: DSGVTQTPKHLITATGQRVTLRCSPRSGDLSVYWYQQSLDQGLQFLIQYYNGEERAKGNILERFSAQQFPDLHSELNLSSLELGDSALYFCASSVVAFARGGYNSPLHFGNGTRLTVT.

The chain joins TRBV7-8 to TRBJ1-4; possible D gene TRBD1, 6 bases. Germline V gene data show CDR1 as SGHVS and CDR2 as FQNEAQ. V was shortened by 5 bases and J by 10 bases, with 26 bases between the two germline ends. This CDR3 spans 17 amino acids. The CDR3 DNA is TGTGCCAGCAGCCCCGGGCAGGGGCTGGGCCTTGCACCAAAACTGTTTTTT. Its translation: CASSPGQGLGLAPKLFF. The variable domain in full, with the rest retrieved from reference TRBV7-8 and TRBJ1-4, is GAGVSQSPRYKVAKRGQDVALRCDPISGHVSLFWYQQALGQGPEFLTYFQNEAQLDKSGLPSDRFFAERPEGSVSTLKIQRTQQEDSAVYLCASSPGQGLGLAPKLFFGSGTQLSVL.

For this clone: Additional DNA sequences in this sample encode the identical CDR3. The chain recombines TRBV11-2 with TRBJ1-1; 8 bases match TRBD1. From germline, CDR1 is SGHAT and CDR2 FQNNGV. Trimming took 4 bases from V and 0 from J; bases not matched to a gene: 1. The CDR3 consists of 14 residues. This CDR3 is CASSSQGVNTEAFF. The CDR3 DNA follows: TGTGCCAGCAGCTCACAGGGGGTGAACACTGAAGCTTTCTTT. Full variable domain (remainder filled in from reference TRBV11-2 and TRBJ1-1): EAGVAQSPRYKIIEKRQSVAFWCNPISGHATLYWYQQILGQGPKLLIQFQNNGVVDDSQLPKDRFSAERLKGVDSTLKIQPAKLEDSAVYLCASSSQGVNTEAFFGQGTRLTVV.

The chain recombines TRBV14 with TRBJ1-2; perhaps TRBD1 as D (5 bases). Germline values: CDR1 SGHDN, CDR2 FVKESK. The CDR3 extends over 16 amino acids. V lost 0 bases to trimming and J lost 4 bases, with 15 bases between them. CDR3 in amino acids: CASSQESGRAVYGYTF. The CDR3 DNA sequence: TGTGCCAGCAGCCAAGAATCGGGCAGGGCAGTCTATGGCTACACCTTC.

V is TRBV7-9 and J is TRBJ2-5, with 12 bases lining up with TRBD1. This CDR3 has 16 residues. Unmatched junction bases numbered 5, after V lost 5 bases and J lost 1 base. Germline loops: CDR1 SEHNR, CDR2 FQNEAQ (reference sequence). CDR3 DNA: TGTGCCAGCAGCCCCAGGGACAGGGGGCGCCAAGAGACCCAGTACTTC. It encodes CASSPRDRGRQETQYF.